This TCR beta chain comes out of a study of blood T cell repertoires in COVID-19. Study context: Collection of acute and convalescent COVID-19 samples took place in the United States, Italy and Spain. Sources were T cells, B-cell-depleted T cells, or PBMCs; the material itself was cDNA or gDNA.

During active infection, Seattle patients enrolled and were then monitored through disease. Germline values: CDR1 SGDLS, CDR2 YYNGEE. The CDR3 has 16 amino acids. The V and J ends lost 0 bases and 8 bases respectively, with 15 bases between them. The data were produced by immunoSEQ multiplex PCR, yet TCRdb's version contains in-frame clones alone and is incomplete. Of about 230,000 clones in the sample, about 83% were seen once. Only a few counts were recorded for this clone. The sequence came from a woman aged 30 to 39 with COVID-19, enrolled during active disease. The source material was peripheral blood. V gene TRBV9 combines with J gene TRBJ1-6, with D maybe TRBD1 (5 bases). CDR3 in amino acids: CASSVGFGGTDSPLHF. The CDR3 nucleotides read TGTGCCAGCAGCGTAGGCTTCGGGGGGACGGATTCACCCCTCCACTTT.